These 15 T cell receptor beta chains came from one sample sequenced in a study of T cell responses to AZD1222 COVID-19 vaccine. Here immunoSEQ multiplex PCR was the method, and the copy in TCRdb shows in-frame clones only, minus some. The table includes some 150,000 clones, about 93% detected once. Sample: peripheral blood, taken 28 days after the second AZD1222 dose. The origin of the receptors is an adult who received the AZD1222 COVID-19 vaccine.

V gene TRBV19 combines with J gene TRBJ2-1, with 7 bases lining up with TRBD1. This CDR3 has 13 amino acids. V lost 7 bases to trimming and J lost 3 bases; unmatched junction nucleotides: 3. CDR1 and CDR2 from the germline V gene are LNHDA and SQIVND (reference sequence). The CDR3 DNA reads TGTGCCAGTACCCGGACAGGCTACAATGAGCAGTTCTTC. Protein product: CASTRTGYNEQFF.

The chain recombines TRBV11-1 with TRBJ1-1; D perhaps matches TRBD1 (6 bases). V lost 0 bases and J lost 4, with 9 bases in between. The CDR3 is made up of 14 amino acids. Germline V CDR1 and CDR2: SGHAT, FQDESV (reference sequence). CDR3 sequence: CASSLARGGTEAFF. CDR3 nucleotide sequence: TGTGCCAGCAGCTTAGCGAGAGGGGGCACTGAAGCTTTCTTT.

This chain's CDR3 is CASRTNEKLFF. DNA of the CDR3: TGTGCCAGCAGGACTAATGAAAAACTGTTTTTT. The chain employs TRBV6-6 and TRBJ1-4, with no clear D. There are 11 residues in the CDR3. Germline V gene data show CDR1 as MNHNY and CDR2 as SVGAGI (reference sequence). Trimming cost V 6 bases and J 2 bases, with 1 base left between them.

This chain links TRBV11-2 with TRBJ1-2; a weak D match, TRBD1 (5 bases). V was shortened by 4 bases and J by 4 bases, with 19 bases between the two germline ends. The CDR3 is 16 amino acids. The germline V gene encodes CDR1 SGHAT and CDR2 FQNNGV. The CDR3 nucleotides read TGTGCCAGCAGCTCAGAGACAGATCTTAGATCCTATGGCTACACCTTC. Translated: CASSSETDLRSYGYTF.

The sample holds one count of this clone. V gene TRBV19 combines with J gene TRBJ2-2, with D unclear. CDR1 and CDR2 (germline): LNHDA, SQIVND (reference sequence). This CDR3 region has 16 residues. Trimming stripped 0 bases from V and 7 bases from J, with 15 bases between. In DNA form, the CDR3 reads TGTGCCAGTAGTATAGACCAGGCATATCCCCGCGGGGAGCTGTTTTTT. Translating it yields CASSIDQAYPRGELFF.

The V and J genes are TRBV7-9 and TRBJ1-5; D not certain. The CDR3 sequence is 16 residues long. Germline-derived CDR1 and CDR2 are SEHNR and FQNEAQ (reference sequence). The ends were cut back, 1 base at V and 2 bases at J, with 12 bases in the middle. The DNA of the CDR3 is TGTGCCAGCAGCTTAGAGTCCCCTGCGGGCAATCAGCCCCAGCATTTT. The encoded protein is CASSLESPAGNQPQHF.

CDR3 residues: CASSSPGRGYTF. CDR3 bases: TGTGCCAGCAGTTCCCCAGGTAGGGGCTACACCTTC. The chain couples TRBV6-5 to TRBJ1-2; D is unclear. The CDR3 spans 12 residues. Germline lookup yields CDR1 MNHEY and CDR2 SVGAGI. Trimming removed 4 bases at V and 8 bases at J, with 11 bases between.

The rearrangement links TRBV6-2 or TRBV6-3 to TRBJ1-1, with 10 bases fitting TRBD1. The CDR3 length is 15 residues. The trim removed 4 bases at V and 5 bases at J, leaving 7 bases unmatched. Germline lookup yields CDR1 MNHEY and CDR2 SVGEGT. The CDR3 region is CASSSTRTGGTEAFF. For the CDR3, the DNA is TGTGCCAGCAGTTCGACCCGGACAGGGGGTACTGAAGCTTTCTTT.

This clone was seen only once. This rearrangement joins TRBV19 to TRBJ2-7, with D possibly being TRBD2 (5 bases). V lost 9 bases, J lost 0 bases, and 15 bases lay in between. This CDR3 contains 14 residues. Germline V gene sequence: CDR1 LNHDA, CDR2 SQIVND (reference sequence). CDR3 amino acids: CASSDFSSSYEQYF. The DNA of the CDR3 is TGTGCCAGCTCGGACTTTTCTAGCTCCTACGAGCAGTACTTC.

The chain's CDR3 is CASSSLAGGTDTQYF. The CDR3 region has the DNA TGTGCCAGCAGTTCGCTAGCGGGGGGCACAGATACGCAGTATTTT. The chain uses TRBV6-6 and TRBJ2-3; TRBD2 aligns across 10 bases. The germline CDR1 and CDR2 sequences are MNHNY and SVGAGI (reference sequence). The length of the CDR3 is 15 residues. V lost 4 bases, J lost 1 base, and 2 bases stayed unmatched.

This chain links TRBV18 with TRBJ1-1; D remains ambiguous. The CDR3 contains 14 residues. Germline V CDR1 and CDR2: KGHSH, LQKENI. V gave up 2 bases and J gave up 1 base, with 8 bases separating them. The CDR3 sequence is CASSPVAGNTEAFF. The CDR3 DNA follows: TGTGCCAGCTCACCAGTCGCAGGGAACACTGAAGCTTTCTTT.

This chain links TRBV27 with TRBJ2-3, with 9 bases aligning to TRBD1. Germline lookup yields CDR1 MNHEY and CDR2 SMNVEV (reference sequence). CDR3 length: 15 amino acids. J lost 1 base, V lost 4 bases, and 3 bases had no gene match. CDR3 nucleotides: TGTGCCAGCAGTTCCCGGGACAGGGGCACAGATACGCAGTATTTT. Translation: CASSSRDRGTDTQYF.

In DNA, the CDR3 is TGCGCCAGCAGCCCCGGGACAGGGGTATTTGAGCAGTTCTTC. Protein product: CASSPGTGVFEQFF. The chain is built from TRBV5-1 and TRBJ2-1; TRBD1 matches at 10 bases. V lost 4 bases, J lost 9 bases, and 7 bases stayed unmatched. CDR1 is SGHRS, CDR2 YFSETQ, per germline. This CDR3 has 14 amino acids.

The J gene is TRBJ2-1, the V gene TRBV7-9, with D perhaps TRBD2 (6 bases). V lost 5 bases and J 10 bases, leaving 12 bases between the germline ends. The CDR3 is 12 amino acids. Per germline, CDR1 SEHNR and CDR2 FQNEAQ (reference sequence). Here the CDR3 DNA reads TGTGCCAGCAGCCGACTAGTTAAGGAGCAGTTCTTC. Translation gives CASSRLVKEQFF.

The chain uses TRBV9 and TRBJ2-7; 10 positions match TRBD2. This CDR3 spans 15 amino acids. Germline V CDR1 and CDR2: SGDLS, YYNGEE. Trimming took 3 bases from V and 0 from J; bases not matched to a gene: 3. For the CDR3, the DNA is TGTGCCAGCAGCGAACTAGCGGGACCCTCCTACGAGCAGTACTTC. Its translation is CASSELAGPSYEQYF.